This paragraph reports one TCR beta chain. A second PCR of 7 to 11 cycles used a sample-barcoded 5' primer and a J-beta primer mix. A template-switch adaptor with 12 random nucleotides tagged each cDNA molecule. From the 5' RACE reads, TCRdb called clonotypes with MiXCR, one entry per CDR3 protein. The table has 1,100,000 or so distinct CDR3 sequences, under 45% seen once. The CDR3 sequence is 15 residues long. The germline V gene has CDR1 SGHDN and CDR2 FVKESK. V was clipped by 4 bases and J by 1 base; unmatched bases: 4. This sample stems from a study of blood T cells in healthy people across ages. The study drew donors from healthy Caucasian individuals in Russia aged roughly 6 to 90.

The sequencing sample was made of blood. The clonotype originates from a woman aged 55-70 years in good health. The chain links TRBV14 to TRBJ2-3; 8 nucleotides align to TRBD1. The CDR3 is CASSLQGVGTDTQYF. CDR3 in DNA: TGTGCCAGCAGCCTACAGGGGGTAGGCACAGATACGCAGTATTTT.